What follows are 30 T cell receptor beta chains derived from one specimen sequenced in a study of shared clonotypes between healthy human individuals. Assay: immunoSEQ multiplex PCR; the TCRdb copy retains only in-frame clones and omits some. This table holds under 300,000 clones, 50% to 75% found once. The specimen was memory CD4+ T cells sorted from blood. Subset specified: CD45RA-negative fraction. The receptors were sampled from a young man in good health.

The V gene is TRBV29-1, the J gene TRBJ2-7, with TRBD1 identical over 9 bases. With V trimmed by 4 bases and J by 6 bases, 7 bases remained unmatched. The germline CDR1 and CDR2 sequences are SQVTM and ANQGSEA. This CDR3 comprises 13 residues. As DNA, the CDR3 is TGCAGCGTTGCGACACAGGGGGCAGGCGAGCAGTACTTC. This encodes CSVATQGAGEQYF.

This clone was seen only once. The chain uses TRBV28 and TRBJ2-7; the match to TRBD2 covers 14 bases. The CDR3 is made up of 18 amino acids. The germline CDR1 and CDR2 sequences are MDHEN and SYDVKM. Trimming cost V 8 bases and J 0 bases; bases outside gene matches: 12. The CDR3 coding sequence is TGTGCCAGCCTTCCCCCGGGACTAGCGGGGGCAAGCTCCTACGAGCAGTACTTC. Its translation: CASLPPGLAGASSYEQYF.

The chain links TRBV11-2 to TRBJ2-3; TRBD2 matches at 7 bases. V lost 3 bases, J lost 3 bases, and 3 bases stayed unmatched. This CDR3 spans 14 amino acids. CDR1 is SGHAT, CDR2 FQNNGV, per germline. The DNA of the CDR3 is TGTGCCAGCAGCTTTGTGGGAGGGACAGATACGCAGTATTTT. Amino acids: CASSFVGGTDTQYF. Combining the CDR3 with reference TRBV11-2 and TRBJ2-3 gives the whole variable domain EAGVAQSPRYKIIEKRQSVAFWCNPISGHATLYWYQQILGQGPKLLIQFQNNGVVDDSQLPKDRFSAERLKGVDSTLKIQPAKLEDSAVYLCASSFVGGTDTQYFGPGTRLTVL.

This rearrangement joins TRBV7-7 to TRBJ2-5; 11 nucleotides match TRBD2. V dropped 5 bases and J dropped 1; count of bases not matched to a gene: 9. The CDR3 runs 17 residues. Germline V gives CDR1 SSHAT, CDR2 FNYEAQ (reference sequence). CDR3 sequence: CASSKGGTSGTQETQYF. In nucleotides, the CDR3 is TGTGCCAGCAGCAAGGGGGGGACTAGCGGAACCCAAGAGACCCAGTACTTC.

The chain employs TRBV9 and TRBJ2-2; 8 bases align to TRBD2. V was clipped by 1 base and J by 6 bases; unmatched bases: 8. The germline V gene has CDR1 SGDLS and CDR2 YYNGEE. The CDR3 covers 16 residues. The chain's CDR3 is CASSVKREFEAGELFF. In DNA, the CDR3 is TGTGCCAGCAGCGTAAAGCGGGAGTTCGAAGCCGGGGAGCTGTTTTTT.

The chain employs TRBV5-1 and TRBJ2-4, with 7 bases aligning to TRBD1. V shed 0 bases and J 2 bases; nucleotides not matched to a gene: 5. There are 16 residues in the CDR3. Per the germline V gene, CDR1 is SGHRS and CDR2 is YFSETQ. The CDR3 loop reads CASSLEGAGSKNIQYF. CDR3 in DNA: TGCGCCAGCAGCTTGGAGGGGGCGGGTTCCAAAAACATTCAGTACTTC.

A note on this clone: One junction end does not reproduce the germline sequence, and a read error may be involved. The CDR3: CASSQKREAKHF. CDR3 coding DNA: TGTGCCAGCAGCCAGAAGCGGGAGGCGAAACATTTT. The rearrangement uses TRBV11-3 and TRBJ2-3; 9 bases line up with TRBD2. The V gene's germline CDR1 is SGHNT and CDR2 YENEEA. The CDR3 covers 12 residues.

This chain uses TRBV27 with TRBJ1-2; 8 nucleotides align to TRBD1. V gave up 3 bases and J gave up 7 bases; unmatched junction bases: 10. The CDR3 sequence is 15 residues long. Germline loops: CDR1 MNHEY, CDR2 SMNVEV (reference sequence). CDR3 loop: CASSLTGTGLFGYTF. CDR3 sequence (DNA): TGTGCCAGCAGTTTGACCGGGACAGGATTGTTTGGCTACACCTTC.

The chain employs TRBV7-2 and TRBJ1-5; 8 bases line up with TRBD1. Per the germline V gene, CDR1 is SGHTA and CDR2 is FQGNSA. There are 13 residues in the CDR3. V lost 5 bases and J lost 6; bases outside the gene matches: 3. The DNA of the CDR3 is TGTGCCAGCAGCCCCCAGGGGGCTCAGCCCCAGCATTTT. Translated, it gives CASSPQGAQPQHF.

The chain employs TRBV5-1 and TRBJ2-6; 9 bases agree with TRBD1. This CDR3 spans 16 amino acids. Germline V gene data show CDR1 as SGHRS and CDR2 as YFSETQ. V dropped 4 bases and J dropped 2; count of bases not matched to a gene: 4. CDR3 region: CASSPGQGAGANVLTF. CDR3 DNA sequence: TGCGCCAGCAGCCCGGGACAGGGTGCTGGGGCCAACGTCCTGACTTTC.

J is TRBJ2-5 and V is TRBV5-1, with D possibly called TRBD1 or TRBD2 (5 bases each). From germline, CDR1 is SGHRS and CDR2 YFSETQ. Trimming cost V 0 bases and J 5 bases, with 11 bases left between them. The CDR3 has 14 residues. This chain's CDR3 is CASSLAGAGETQYF. CDR3 bases: TGCGCCAGCAGCTTGGCCGGGGCCGGGGAGACCCAGTACTTC.

Only a few counts were recorded for this clone. The V call is TRBV18, the J call TRBJ2-1; no reliable D call. The CDR3 has 13 amino acids. Trimming left V 2 bases short and J 10 bases short, with 12 bases between. The germline V gene encodes CDR1 KGHSH and CDR2 LQKENI. The CDR3 DNA follows: TGTGCCAGCTCACCAGGGGTTCCGTGGGAGCAGTTCTTC. Translation: CASSPGVPWEQFF.

This sequence joins TRBV29-1 and TRBJ2-2; TRBD1 might be the D (5 bases). With 5 bases removed from V and 2 bases from J, the gap between germline ends came to 15 bases. This CDR3 has 15 amino acids. CDR1 and CDR2 (germline): SQVTM, ANQGSEA. CDR3 nucleotide sequence: TGCAGCGTTTCCGGGCCCCAGGGAAACACCGGGGAGCTGTTTTTT. Translating gives CSVSGPQGNTGELFF.

The gene calls are TRBV19 and TRBJ2-2; 8 positions agree with TRBD2. Germline V CDR1 and CDR2: LNHDA, SQIVND (reference sequence). Trimming took 2 bases from V and 5 from J; bases not matched to a gene: 7. The CDR3 is made up of 16 amino acids. As DNA, the CDR3 is TGTGCCAGTAGTATAAAAGCGGGACTAGAAACCGGGGAGCTGTTTTTT. Translating gives CASSIKAGLETGELFF.

The chain couples TRBV2 to TRBJ1-2, with D perhaps TRBD1 (5 bases). V gave up 5 bases and J gave up 2 bases, with 9 bases separating them. The CDR3 spans 13 residues. From germline, CDR1 is SNHLY and CDR2 FYNNEI. The CDR3 loop reads CASSQQGNYGYTF. Here the CDR3 DNA reads TGTGCCAGCAGTCAGCAGGGAAACTATGGCTACACCTTC.

This sequence joins TRBV7-6 and TRBJ2-1; 9 bases are shared with TRBD2. In germline, CDR1 is SGHVS, CDR2 FNYEAQ. V trimming: 3 bases; J trimming: 4 bases; junction bases outside the gene matches: 1. CDR3 length equals 14 residues. The CDR3 nucleotides are TGTGCCAGCAGCTTGGCGGGAGGGTACAATGAGCAGTTCTTC. Translation gives CASSLAGGYNEQFF.

This rearrangement joins TRBV4-2 to TRBJ2-3; D possibly matches TRBD1 or TRBD2 (5 bases each). This CDR3 is built from 17 residues. Trimming took off 2 bases at V and 4 bases at J, with 19 bases between the two ends. Germline CDR1 is LGHNA and CDR2 is YNFKEQ. Written as DNA, the CDR3 is TGTGCCAGCAGCCAAAATGCGTTGGGGCGGGTGGCAGATACGCAGTATTTT. It translates to CASSQNALGRVADTQYF.

The chain recombines TRBV4-3 with TRBJ1-2; 7 bases map to TRBD1. This CDR3 contains 16 residues. V gave up 0 bases and J gave up 2 bases; unmatched junction bases: 6. Per the germline V gene, CDR1 is LGHNA and CDR2 is YSLEER. CDR3 sequence reads: CASSQDLQGTNYGYTF. The DNA of the CDR3 is TGCGCCAGCAGCCAAGATCTACAGGGGACAAACTATGGCTACACCTTC.

This clone was picked up one time. The chain links TRBV19 to TRBJ2-5, with TRBD1 identical over 9 bases. Trimming removed 1 base from V and 4 bases from J; junction bases left unmatched: 4. CDR3 length equals 15 residues. Per the germline V gene, CDR1 is LNHDA and CDR2 is SQIVND (reference sequence). CDR3 protein: CASSIGDRVLETQYF. The CDR3 DNA reads TGTGCCAGTAGTATAGGGGACAGGGTACTAGAGACCCAGTACTTC.

The chain links TRBV5-6 to TRBJ2-3, with 8 positions matching TRBD2. The V segment lost 4 bases and the J segment 3 bases; nucleotides outside the gene matches: 7. The CDR3 length is 15 residues. The germline gives CDR1 SGHDT, CDR2 YYEEEE. This CDR3 is CASSPSGSRTDTQYF. CDR3 in DNA: TGTGCCAGCAGCCCGAGCGGGAGTAGGACAGATACGCAGTATTTT.

This chain uses TRBV7-8 with TRBJ2-3; 10 bases fit TRBD2. The length of the CDR3 is 15 residues. V shed 6 bases, J shed 3 bases, and the junction held 6 bases outside the gene matches. The germline gives CDR1 SGHVS, CDR2 FQNEAQ. As DNA, the CDR3 is TGTGCCAGCAGTTATGCTAGCGGGAGAACAGATACGCAGTATTTT. Translated: CASSYASGRTDTQYF. Drawing the rest from reference TRBV7-8 and TRBJ2-3, the complete variable domain is GAGVSQSPRYKVAKRGQDVALRCDPISGHVSLFWYQQALGQGPEFLTYFQNEAQLDKSGLPSDRFFAERPEGSVSTLKIQRTQQEDSAVYLCASSYASGRTDTQYFGPGTRLTVL.

The rearrangement links TRBV5-4 to TRBJ2-1; 10 bases align to TRBD2. Trimming at V came to 4 bases and at J to 4 bases, leaving 5 bases not matched to a gene. This CDR3 has 15 residues. CDR1 SGHNT and CDR2 YYREEE come from the germline V gene (reference sequence). CDR3 protein: CASSDGLAAYNEQFF. DNA for the CDR3: TGTGCCAGCAGCGATGGACTAGCGGCATACAATGAGCAGTTCTTC.

This clone was detected only a few times. The rearrangement links TRBV5-1 to TRBJ2-7; 12 positions agree with TRBD1. After removal of 4 bases from V and 6 bases from J, the junction contained 14 bases not matched to a gene. This CDR3 is 17 amino acids long. Germline assignment: CDR1 SGHRS and CDR2 YFSETQ. As DNA, the CDR3 is TGCGCCAGCAGCCCGATGGGAGGGGGACAGGGGGCTTTCGAGCAGTACTTC. As protein: CASSPMGGGQGAFEQYF.

V gene TRBV19 combines with J gene TRBJ1-3; the D is unclear. The CDR3 loop spans 15 amino acids. V gave up 3 bases and J gave up 4 bases, with 13 bases separating them. Per germline, CDR1 LNHDA and CDR2 SQIVND (reference sequence). CDR3 DNA sequence: TGTGCCAGTAGTATCCCGAGTCAACCCGGAAACACCATATATTTT. As protein: CASSIPSQPGNTIYF.

The V and J genes are TRBV6-4 and TRBJ2-1; D remains ambiguous. Germline CDR1 and CDR2: MRHNA and SNTAGT. Trimming left V 6 bases short and J 7 bases short, with 13 bases between. The CDR3 is 13 residues long. The chain's CDR3 is CASSLELLNEQFF. For the CDR3, the DNA is TGTGCCAGCAGCCTGGAGCTCCTAAATGAGCAGTTCTTC.

This rearrangement joins TRBV25-1 to TRBJ1-1, with 8 bases fitting TRBD1. The J segment lost 3 bases and the V segment lost 2 bases, leaving 2 bases of the junction unmatched. This CDR3 region has 14 residues. Germline CDR1 reads MGHDK; CDR2 reads SYGVNS. The CDR3 sequence: CASSEQGAYTEAFF. DNA for the CDR3: TGTGCCAGCAGTGAACAGGGGGCTTACACTGAAGCTTTCTTT.

The CDR3 DNA reads TGCGCCAGCAGCTTGTCCGGGACAGGTGGTAGCGGCGAGCAGTACTTC. Protein sequence: CASSLSGTGGSGEQYF. The V and J genes are TRBV5-1 and TRBJ2-7; 8 bases agree with TRBD1. This CDR3 spans 16 amino acids. Looked up from germline, CDR1 is SGHRS and CDR2 is YFSETQ. Trimming at V came to 1 base and at J to 6 bases, leaving 12 bases not matched to a gene.

The V call is TRBV19, the J call TRBJ2-7; D is ambiguous. The ends were cut back, 3 bases at V and 6 bases at J, with 18 bases in the middle. This CDR3 has 15 residues. CDR1 is LNHDA and CDR2 is SQIVND in the germline V gene (reference sequence). The CDR3, as DNA: TGTGCCAGTAGTATCCTTCCGGGTTTGCCTGCCGAGCAGTACTTC. Its protein product is CASSILPGLPAEQYF.

The chain uses TRBV27 and TRBJ2-4; 10 nucleotides match TRBD2. This CDR3 has 18 residues. Germline CDR1 reads MNHEY; CDR2 reads SMNVEV (reference sequence). V lost 2 bases, J lost 3 bases, and 10 bases stayed unmatched. This CDR3 reads CASSLRGAGGLGKNIQYF. CDR3 DNA sequence: TGTGCCAGCAGTTTAAGGGGAGCGGGAGGGCTGGGCAAAAACATTCAGTACTTC.

The J gene is TRBJ2-5, the V gene TRBV5-4; 10 bases match TRBD2. The CDR3 spans 15 residues. The germline gives CDR1 SGHNT, CDR2 YYREEE (reference sequence). Trimming cost V 4 bases and J 4 bases; bases outside gene matches: 7. DNA for the CDR3: TGTGCCAGCAGCGCCCCTAGCGGGAGTTCAGAGACCCAGTACTTC. Protein sequence: CASSAPSGSSETQYF.